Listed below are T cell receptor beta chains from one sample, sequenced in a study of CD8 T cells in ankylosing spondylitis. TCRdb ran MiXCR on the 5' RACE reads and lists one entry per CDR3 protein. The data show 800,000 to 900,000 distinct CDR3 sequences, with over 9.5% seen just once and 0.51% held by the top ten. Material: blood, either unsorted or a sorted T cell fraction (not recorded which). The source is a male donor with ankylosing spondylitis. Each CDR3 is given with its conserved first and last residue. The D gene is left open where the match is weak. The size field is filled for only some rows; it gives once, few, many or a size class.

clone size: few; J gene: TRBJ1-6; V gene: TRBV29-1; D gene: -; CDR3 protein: CSARGGYNSPLHF; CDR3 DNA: TGCAGCGCTCGCGGCGGCTATAATTCACCCCTCCACTTT
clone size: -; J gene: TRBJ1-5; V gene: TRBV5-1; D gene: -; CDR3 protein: CASNVDGGRNQPQHF; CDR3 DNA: TGCGCCAGCAACGTAGACGGTGGTCGCAATCAGCCCCAGCATTTT
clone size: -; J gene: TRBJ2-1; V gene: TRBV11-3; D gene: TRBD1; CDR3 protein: CASSTGQGASNEQFF; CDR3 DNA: TGTGCCAGCAGCACCGGACAGGGGGCATCCAATGAGCAGTTCTTC
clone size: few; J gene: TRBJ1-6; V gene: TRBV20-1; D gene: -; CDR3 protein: CSARESLGLHF; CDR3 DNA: TGCAGTGCTAGAGAATCCCTCGGACTCCACTTT
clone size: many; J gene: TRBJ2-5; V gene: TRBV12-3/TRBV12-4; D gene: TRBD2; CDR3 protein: CASSLHSGGAETQYF; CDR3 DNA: TGTGCCAGCAGTCTTCATAGCGGGGGGGCCGAGACCCAGTACTTC
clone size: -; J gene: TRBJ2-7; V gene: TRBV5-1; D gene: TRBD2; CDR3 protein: CASSPLATSGYNSYEQYF; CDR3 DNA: TGCGCCAGCAGCCCACTCGCGACTAGCGGATACAACTCCTACGAGCAGTACTTC
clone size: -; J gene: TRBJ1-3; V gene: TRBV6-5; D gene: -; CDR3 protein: CASSYLPGLAGNTIYF; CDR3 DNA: TGTGCCAGCAGTTACCTTCCGGGGCTAGCTGGAAACACCATATATTTT
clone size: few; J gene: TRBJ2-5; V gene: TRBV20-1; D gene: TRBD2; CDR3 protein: CSARDGRDNQETQYF; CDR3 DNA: TGCAGTGCTAGAGATGGGAGGGATAACCAAGAGACCCAGTACTTC
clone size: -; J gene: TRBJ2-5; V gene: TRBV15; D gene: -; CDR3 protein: CATSRKETQYF; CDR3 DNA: TGTGCCACCAGCAGAAAAGAGACCCAGTACTTC
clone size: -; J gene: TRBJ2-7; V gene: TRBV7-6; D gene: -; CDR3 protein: CASSAGQYEQYF; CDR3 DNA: TGTGCCAGCAGCGCGGGACAATACGAGCAGTACTTC
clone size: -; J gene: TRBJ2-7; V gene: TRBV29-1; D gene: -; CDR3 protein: CSVAKGGEQYF; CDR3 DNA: TGCAGCGTTGCGAAGGGGGGCGAGCAGTACTTC
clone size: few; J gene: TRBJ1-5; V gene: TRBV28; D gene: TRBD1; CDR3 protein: CASWTGLKQPQHF; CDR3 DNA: TGTGCCAGTTGGACAGGGTTGAAGCAGCCCCAGCATTTT
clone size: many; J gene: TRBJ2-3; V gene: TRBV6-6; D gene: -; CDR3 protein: CASSPLRTDTQYF; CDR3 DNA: TGTGCCAGCAGTCCGTTGCGCACAGATACGCAGTATTTT
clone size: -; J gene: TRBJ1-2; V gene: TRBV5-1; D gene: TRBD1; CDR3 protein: CASTLGQGIYGYTF; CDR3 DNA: TGCGCCAGCACCCTGGGACAGGGGATCTATGGCTACACCTTC
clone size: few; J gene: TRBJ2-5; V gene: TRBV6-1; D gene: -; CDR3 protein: CASSKDRELGETQYF; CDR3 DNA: TGTGCCAGCAGCAAAGACCGGGAGTTGGGAGAGACCCAGTACTTC
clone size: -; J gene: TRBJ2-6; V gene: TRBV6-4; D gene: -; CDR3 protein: CASNYRRSGANVLTF; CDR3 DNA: TGTGCCAGCAACTACCGCCGCTCTGGGGCCAACGTCCTGACTTTC
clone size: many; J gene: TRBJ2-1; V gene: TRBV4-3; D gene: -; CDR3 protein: CASSQEGHRYNEQFF; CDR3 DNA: TGCGCCAGCAGCCAAGAAGGCCACCGATACAATGAGCAGTTCTTC
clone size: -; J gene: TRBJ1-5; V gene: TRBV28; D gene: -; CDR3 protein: CASSSTGQPQHF; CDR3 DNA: TGTGCCAGCAGTTCCACGGGTCAGCCCCAGCATTTT
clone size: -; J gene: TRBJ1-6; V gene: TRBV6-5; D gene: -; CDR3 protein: CASSYGQGGGNSPLHF; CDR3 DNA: TGTGCCAGCAGTTACGGGCAGGGTGGTGGTAATTCACCCCTCCACTTT
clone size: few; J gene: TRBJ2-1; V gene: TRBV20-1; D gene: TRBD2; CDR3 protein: CSARLAGGPSNEQFF; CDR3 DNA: TGCAGTGCTAGATTAGCGGGAGGGCCTAGCAATGAGCAGTTCTTC
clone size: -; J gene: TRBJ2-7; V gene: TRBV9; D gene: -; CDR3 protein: CASSVAGRPVGEQYF; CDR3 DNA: TGTGCCAGCAGCGTCGCGGGACGCCCGGTAGGTGAGCAGTACTTC
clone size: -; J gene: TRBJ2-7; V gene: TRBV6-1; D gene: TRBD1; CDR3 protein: CASCRTGGNYEQYF; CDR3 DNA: TGTGCCAGCTGCCGGACAGGGGGGAACTACGAGCAGTACTTC
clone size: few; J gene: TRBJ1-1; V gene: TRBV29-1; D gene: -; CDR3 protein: CSVERGVNTEAFF; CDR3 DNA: TGCAGCGTTGAACGGGGGGTGAACACTGAAGCTTTCTTT
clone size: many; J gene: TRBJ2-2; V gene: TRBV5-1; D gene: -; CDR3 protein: CASSLGGDGELFF; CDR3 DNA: TGCGCCAGCAGCTTGGGGGGCGACGGGGAGCTGTTTTTT
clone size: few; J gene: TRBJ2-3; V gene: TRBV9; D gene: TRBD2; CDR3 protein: CASSVGLAAYTDTQYF; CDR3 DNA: TGTGCCAGCAGCGTAGGACTAGCGGCCTACACAGATACGCAGTATTTT
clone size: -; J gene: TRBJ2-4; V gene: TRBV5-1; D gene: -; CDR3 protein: CASSSRDRQNIQYF; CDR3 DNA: TGCGCCAGCAGCTCGCGGGACCGTCAAAACATTCAGTACTTC
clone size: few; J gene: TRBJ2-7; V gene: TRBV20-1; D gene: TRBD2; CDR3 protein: CSASGSWGGGTSYEQYF; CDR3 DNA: TGCAGTGCTAGTGGTTCATGGGGCGGGGGGACCTCCTACGAGCAGTACTTC
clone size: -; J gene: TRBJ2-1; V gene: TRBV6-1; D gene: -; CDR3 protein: CASSEYVTYNEQFF; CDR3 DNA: TGTGCCAGCAGTGAATATGTTACCTACAATGAGCAGTTCTTC
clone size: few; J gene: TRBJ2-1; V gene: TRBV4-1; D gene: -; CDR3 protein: CASSPLRGGGVDEQFF; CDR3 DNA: TGCGCCAGCAGCCCTTTAAGGGGAGGGGGGGTAGATGAGCAGTTCTTC
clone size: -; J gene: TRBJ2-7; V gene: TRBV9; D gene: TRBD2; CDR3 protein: CASSVMSGRMYEQYF; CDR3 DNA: TGTGCCAGCAGCGTCATGAGCGGGAGGATGTACGAGCAGTACTTC
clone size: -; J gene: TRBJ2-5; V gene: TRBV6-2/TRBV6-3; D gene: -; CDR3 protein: CASSSPLGETQYF; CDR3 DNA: TGTGCCAGCAGTTCTCCCCTTGGTGAGACCCAGTACTTC
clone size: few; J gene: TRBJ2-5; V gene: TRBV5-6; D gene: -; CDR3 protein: CASGGTDSGETQYF; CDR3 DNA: TGTGCCAGCGGGGGAACCGACAGCGGAGAGACCCAGTACTTC
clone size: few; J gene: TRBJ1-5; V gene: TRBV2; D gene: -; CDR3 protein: CASSEEAGADQPQHF; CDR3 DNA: TGTGCCAGCAGTGAAGAGGCAGGGGCAGATCAGCCCCAGCATTTT
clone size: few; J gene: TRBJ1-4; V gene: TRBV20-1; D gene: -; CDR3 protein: CSAHRGKEKLFF; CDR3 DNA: TGCAGTGCCCACCGGGGCAAGGAAAAACTGTTTTTT